This is a list of T cell receptor beta chains from one sample in a study of blood T cell repertoires in COVID-19. TCRdb's table, derived via immunoSEQ multiplex PCR, lists solely in-frame clones and lacks some. This sample has 250,000 to 350,000 clones, with 85% found just once. Sequencing used PBMCs or T cells enriched from blood (not recorded which). The receptors derive from a woman aged 50 to 60 who had recovered from COVID-19. CDR3s include the opening cysteine and the closing phenylalanine or tryptophan. D genes are given only for firm matches. Size values are once, few and many counts, or a class for expanded clones, and some rows have none.

>TRBV13|.|TRBJ1-1|TRBD1
TGTGCCAGCGGGGCCGGGACAGACATGAACACTGAAGCTTTCTTT
CASGAGTDMNTEAFF
>TRBV5-4|once|TRBJ2-5|.
TGTGCCAGCAGCAACCCCCTGTCTAGCAGAGAGACCCAGTACTTC
CASSNPLSSRETQYF
>TRBV5-1|.|TRBJ2-7|TRBD1
TGCGCCAGCAGCCTGGAGGGCAGGGGGCGCGGAGAGCAGTACTTC
CASSLEGRGRGEQYF
>TRBV10-2|.|TRBJ2-3|.
TGCGCCAGCAGTGAGTCGAGCACTAGCCGGGGGTATTTT
CASSESSTSRGYF
>TRBV5-1|once|TRBJ2-1|.
TGCGCCAGCAGCTTGGGGCCAGGTTCCTACAATGAGCAGTTCTTC
CASSLGPGSYNEQFF
>TRBV28|.|TRBJ1-2|.
TGTGCCAGCAGCCCTTACAGGTACTATGGCTACACCTTC
CASSPYRYYGYTF
>TRBV2|.|TRBJ2-5|.
TGTGCCAGCGTCCGAGACAACGCTCAAGAGACCCAGTACTTC
CASVRDNAQETQYF
>TRBV5-1|.|TRBJ1-4|.
TGCGCCAGCAGCCGGGCCAGCGGTAATGAAAAACTGTTTTTT
CASSRASGNEKLFF
>TRBV10-2|.|TRBJ1-5|TRBD1
TGCGCCAGCAGTGAGGGACAGGTTTATCAGCCCCAGCATTTT
CASSEGQVYQPQHF
>TRBV9|.|TRBJ2-4|TRBD2
TGTGCCAGCAGCGATCCTAGCGGGGGGGCAGCCAAAAACATTCAGTACTTC
CASSDPSGGAAKNIQYF
>TRBV18|.|TRBJ1-5|.
TGTGCCAGCTCGGCAGGGGTAGGCAATCAGCCCCAGCATTTT
CASSAGVGNQPQHF
>TRBV28|few|TRBJ2-7|TRBD1
TGTGCCAGCAGTACCGGGACAGTTATTTCCTACGAGCAGTACTTC
CASSTGTVISYEQYF
>TRBV5-5|.|TRBJ2-7|TRBD2
TGTGCCAGCAGCTTCCCGAAGACTAGCGGCTCCTACGAGCAGTACTTC
CASSFPKTSGSYEQYF
>TRBV11-3|.|TRBJ1-1|TRBD1
TGTGCCAGCAGCTTAGAGACAGGGACCACTGAAGCTTTCTTT
CASSLETGTTEAFF
>TRBV4-2|.|TRBJ2-7|TRBD2
TGTGCCAGCAGCCAAATAGCGGGAGGGAGATACGAGCAGTACTTC
CASSQIAGGRYEQYF
>TRBV7-2|few|TRBJ1-5|TRBD1
TGTGCCAGCAGCTTAATATCGACAGGGGGATATCAGCCCCAGCATTTT
CASSLISTGGYQPQHF
>TRBV4-3|.|TRBJ2-1|TRBD1
TGCGCCAGCAGCTCAGGGGGTAGCGCCTACAATGAGCAGTTCTTC
CASSSGGSAYNEQFF
>TRBV6-2/TRBV6-3|.|TRBJ2-5|TRBD2
TGTGCCAGCAGCCGGGACTACATAGAGACCCAGTACTTC
CASSRDYIETQYF
>TRBV19|.|TRBJ2-7|.
TGTGCCAGTAGTTTCGATGACAGGTCCTACGAGCAGTACTTC
CASSFDDRSYEQYF
>TRBV24-1|.|TRBJ2-3|TRBD2
TGTGCCACCAGCCCCTCGACCGGGAGGTTAGATACGCAGTATTTT
CATSPSTGRLDTQYF
>TRBV11-3|.|TRBJ2-5|TRBD1
TGTGCCAGCAGCCCGGGACAGGGGTGGGAGACCCAGTACTTC
CASSPGQGWETQYF
>TRBV27|.|TRBJ2-3|.
TGTGCCAGCAGTTCCCGCATACGCGGGGGCCAGGATGATACGCAGTATTTT
CASSSRIRGGQDDTQYF
>TRBV11-2|.|TRBJ1-3|.
TGTGCCAGCAGCCTCTACGGGGACACATCCTCCTCTGGAAACACCATATATTTT
CASSLYGDTSSSGNTIYF
>TRBV9|.|TRBJ2-2|.
TGTGCCAGCGCCTTTGGGAGTGCAAACACCGGGGAGCTGTTTTTT
CASAFGSANTGELFF
>TRBV30|.|TRBJ2-1|TRBD2
TGTGCCTGGAGTGTACAATTAGCGGGAGGCCTCTTCAATGAGCAGTTCTTC
CAWSVQLAGGLFNEQFF
>TRBV2|.|TRBJ2-5|TRBD2
TGTGCCAGCAGACTAGCGGGGACGGAGACCCAGTACTTC
CASRLAGTETQYF
>TRBV20-1|.|TRBJ1-1|.
TGCAGTGCTAGTGGCAGGGCCACTGAAGCTTTCTTT
CSASGRATEAFF
>TRBV7-2|few|TRBJ2-3|.
TGTGCCAGCAGCTCAAACCGCGGGATACGCGTTCTGTATTTT
CASSSNRGIRVLYF
>TRBV3-1/TRBV3-2|.|TRBJ1-6|.
TGTGCCAGCAGCCCCGTGGGCATGAATTCACCCCTCCACTTT
CASSPVGMNSPLHF
>TRBV5-6|.|TRBJ2-7|.
TGTGCCAGCAGCTTGTCCAGATCCAGCTCCTACGAGCAGTACTTC
CASSLSRSSSYEQYF
>TRBV30|.|TRBJ2-7|TRBD2
TGTGCCTGGAGTGTTCCCGGACTAGCGGGCGCGTACGAGCAGTACTTC
CAWSVPGLAGAYEQYF
>TRBV27|.|TRBJ1-4|.
TGTGCCAGCAGGGCTTTCGAAAAACTGTTTTTT
CASRAFEKLFF
>TRBV19|.|TRBJ1-5|.
TGTGCCAGTTCAATCACAGGCCAACAGCCCCAGCATTTT
CASSITGQQPQHF
>TRBV16|.|TRBJ1-3|TRBD1
TGTGCCAGCAGTCACCGGGACAGCTCTGGAAACACCATATATTTT
CASSHRDSSGNTIYF
>TRBV19|.|TRBJ2-1|TRBD2
TGTGCCAGTATTCCCTCTAGCGGTAACAATGAGCAGTTCTTC
CASIPSSGNNEQFF
>TRBV27|once|TRBJ1-5|TRBD1
TGTGCCAGCAGTTTATCTCCACGACAGGGAGCGGGCAATCAGCCCCAGCATTTT
CASSLSPRQGAGNQPQHF
>TRBV6-5|.|TRBJ1-6|TRBD1
TGTGCCAGCGGCCAGGACAGGACCAATTCACCCCTCCACTTT
CASGQDRTNSPLHF
>TRBV5-4|once|TRBJ1-1|.
TGTGCCAGCAGCTTGGACGCCAGGGTGACTGAAGCTTTCTTT
CASSLDARVTEAFF
>TRBV7-9|.|TRBJ1-1|.
TGTGCCAGCAGCACAAGACAGAACAGTAACACTGAAGCTTTCTTT
CASSTRQNSNTEAFF
>TRBV30|.|TRBJ2-7|.
TGTGCCTGGAGTGTACTACAGGGCAACTACGAGCAGTACTTC
CAWSVLQGNYEQYF
>TRBV5-4|.|TRBJ1-1|.
TGTGCCAGCAGCTTGGTAGGGAGGAACACTGAAGCTTTCTTT
CASSLVGRNTEAFF
>TRBV21-1|.|TRBJ2-3|.
TGTGCCAGCAGCAAAGTTTATAGCGGGGGGGTTAGCACAGATACGCAGTATTTT
CASSKVYSGGVSTDTQYF
>TRBV29-1|.|TRBJ2-7|.
TGCAGCGTTGGGGCGGGGACCGTCCCCTACGAGCAGTACTTC
CSVGAGTVPYEQYF
>TRBV28|.|TRBJ1-1|TRBD1
TGTGCCAGCAGTTCCCCGAAGGGGACAGGAGCGGTCGCGGAAGCTTTCTTT
CASSSPKGTGAVAEAFF
>TRBV29-1|.|TRBJ2-7|TRBD1
TGCAGCGTTGCAGGGGGCAGTTACGAGCAGTACTTC
CSVAGGSYEQYF
>TRBV7-9|.|TRBJ2-4|.
TGTGCCAGCAGCTTAGCGCTTAGCGGCAAAAACATTCAGTACTTC
CASSLALSGKNIQYF
>TRBV18|.|TRBJ1-1|.
TGTGCCAGCTCACCGAGGGCCCTAGCTTTGAACACTGAAGCTTTCTTT
CASSPRALALNTEAFF
>TRBV5-6|.|TRBJ2-1|TRBD1
TGTGCCAGCAGCCTACTGGGACAGACTATGAACAATGAGCAGTTCTTC
CASSLLGQTMNNEQFF
>TRBV6-2/TRBV6-3|.|TRBJ1-5|TRBD1
TGTGCCAGCAGTTCCAGGGGGCTGAGCAATCAGCCCCAGCATTTT
CASSSRGLSNQPQHF
>TRBV2|.|TRBJ2-4|.
TGTGCCAGCAGGTCAGGGCCGACTGAGGACATTCAGTACTTC
CASRSGPTEDIQYF
>TRBV19|.|TRBJ1-6|TRBD1
TGTGCCACGGCGACAGGGAACTATAATTCACCCCTCCACTTT
CATATGNYNSPLHF
>TRBV7-2|.|TRBJ1-1|.
TGTGCCAGCAGCTTAGGCGGGGGCCGGAACACTGAAGCTTTCTTT
CASSLGGGRNTEAFF
>TRBV6-2/TRBV6-3|.|TRBJ2-7|TRBD2
TGTGCCAGCAGCCGACTAGCGGGAGACCTCGAGCAGTACTTC
CASSRLAGDLEQYF